This TCR beta chain was sequenced for a study of T cell clones after liver transplantation. Study as a whole: TCRbeta sequencing after a pre-transplant mixed lymphocyte reaction identified graft-donor-reactive clones, later tracked in post-transplant blood. Third-party-reactive TCRbeta sequences from pre-transplant mixed lymphocyte reactions served as antigen-independent comparators.

Some clones are missing from TCRdb's copy, which holds only in-frame ones; the method was immunoSEQ multiplex PCR. The sample gives under 150,000 clones, around nine tenths of which show up once; roughly 0.8% is in the top ten. Trimming left V 3 bases short and J 7 bases short, with 12 bases between. The CDR3 totals 14 residues. Germline V lookup: CDR1 MNHNS, CDR2 SASEGT. Sorting of unstimulated PBMCs yielded separate CD3+CD4+ and CD3+CD8+ fractions. This TCR derives from a human patient who received a liver transplant. Some T cells may be supplied by the graft donor. The sample consisted of CD4+ T cells from blood, taken 12 months after liver transplant. This chain links TRBV6-1 with TRBJ1-4; a possible D gene is TRBD1 (5 bases). CDR3 bases: TGTGCCAGCAGTGAGAACCAGGGCTCTGAAAAACTGTTTTTT. Translation gives CASSENQGSEKLFF.